This T cell receptor beta chain was recorded in a study of CD8+ T cells in alopecia areata. Turning to the study itself: Twice a day, 5 to 10 mg of oral tofacitinib was administered to treated patients.

The authors extracted RNA and reverse transcribed it into cDNA as the sequencing template. Sequencing used immunoSEQ multiplex PCR; TCRdb keeps in-frame clones, though not all of them. The sample has some 130,000 clones, about 60% seen once; the top ten hold about 6.8%. From alopecia areata patients, lesional scalp punch biopsies and peripheral blood were collected. Sorted out of PBMCs were CD4+ T cells and CD8+ T cells. Germline V gene data show CDR1 as LNHDA and CDR2 as SQIVND (reference sequence). The length of the CDR3 is 13 residues. Trimming removed 6 bases at V and 1 base at J, with 6 bases between.

The clonotype originates from a human donor with alopecia areata. The chain recombines TRBV19 with TRBJ2-2; tentative D call: TRBD1 (6 bases). The material sequenced was CD4+ T cells sorted from blood, taken at week 0. The CDR3 loop is CASRGGNTGELFF. The CDR3 DNA sequence: TGTGCCAGTAGAGGGGGGAACACCGGGGAGCTGTTTTTT.